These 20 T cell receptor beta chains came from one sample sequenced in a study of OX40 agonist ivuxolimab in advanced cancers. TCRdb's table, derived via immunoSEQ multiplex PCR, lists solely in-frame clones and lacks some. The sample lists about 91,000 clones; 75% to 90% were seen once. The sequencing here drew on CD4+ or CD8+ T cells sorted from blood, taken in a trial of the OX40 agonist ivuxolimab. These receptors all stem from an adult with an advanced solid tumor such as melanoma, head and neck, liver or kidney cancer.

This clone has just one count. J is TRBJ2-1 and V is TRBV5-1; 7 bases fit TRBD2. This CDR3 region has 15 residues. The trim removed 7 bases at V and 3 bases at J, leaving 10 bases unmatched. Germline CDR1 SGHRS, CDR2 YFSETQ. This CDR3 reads CASQSGTDNYNEQFF. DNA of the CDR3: TGCGCCAGCCAGAGCGGGACCGACAACTACAATGAGCAGTTCTTC.

The CDR3 nucleotides read TGCGCCAGCGGGACAGGGCAAGAGACCCAGTACTTC. It encodes CASGTGQETQYF. The chain recombines TRBV5-1 with TRBJ2-5; 9 nucleotides match TRBD1. There are 12 residues in the CDR3. V shed 7 bases, J shed 2 bases, and the junction held 0 bases outside the gene matches. Looked up from germline, CDR1 is SGHRS and CDR2 is YFSETQ.

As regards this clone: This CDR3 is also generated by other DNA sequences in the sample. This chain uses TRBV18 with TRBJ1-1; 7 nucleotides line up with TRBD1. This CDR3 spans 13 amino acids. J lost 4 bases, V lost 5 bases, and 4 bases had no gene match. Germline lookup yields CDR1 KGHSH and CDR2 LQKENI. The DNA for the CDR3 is TGTGCCAGCTCATCGACAGGGAGCACTGAAGCTTTCTTT. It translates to CASSSTGSTEAFF.

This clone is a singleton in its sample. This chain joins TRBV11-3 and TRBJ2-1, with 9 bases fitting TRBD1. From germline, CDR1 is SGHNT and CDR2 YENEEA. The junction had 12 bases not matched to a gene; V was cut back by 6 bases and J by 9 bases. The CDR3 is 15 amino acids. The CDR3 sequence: CASSTGQGETGEQFF. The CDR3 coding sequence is TGTGCCAGCAGTACGGGACAGGGAGAGACAGGTGAGCAGTTCTTC.

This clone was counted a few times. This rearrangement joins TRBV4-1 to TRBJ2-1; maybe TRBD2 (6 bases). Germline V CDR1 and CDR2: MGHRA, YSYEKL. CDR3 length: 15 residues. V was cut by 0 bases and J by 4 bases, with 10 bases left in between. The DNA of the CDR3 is TGCGCCAGCAGCCAAGATTTCGCGGGATACAATGAGCAGTTCTTC. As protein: CASSQDFAGYNEQFF.

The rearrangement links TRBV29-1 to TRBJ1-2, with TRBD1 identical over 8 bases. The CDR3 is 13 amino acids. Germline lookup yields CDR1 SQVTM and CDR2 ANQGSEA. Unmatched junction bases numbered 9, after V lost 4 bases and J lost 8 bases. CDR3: CSVATRGLVGYTF. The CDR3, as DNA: TGCAGCGTTGCCACCAGGGGGCTGGTGGGCTACACCTTC. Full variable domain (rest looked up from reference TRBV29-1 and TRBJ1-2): SAVISQKPSRDICQRGTSLTIQCQVDSQVTMMFWYRQQPGQSLTLIATANQGSEATYESGFVIDKFPISRPNLTFSTLTVSNMSPEDSSIYLCSVATRGLVGYTFGSGTRLTVV.

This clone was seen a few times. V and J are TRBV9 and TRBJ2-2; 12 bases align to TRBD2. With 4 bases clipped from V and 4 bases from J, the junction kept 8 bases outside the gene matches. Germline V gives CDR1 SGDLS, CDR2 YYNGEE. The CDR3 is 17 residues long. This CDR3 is CASSPSTSGSSTGELFF. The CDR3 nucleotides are TGTGCCAGCAGCCCATCGACTAGCGGGAGCTCCACCGGGGAGCTGTTTTTT.

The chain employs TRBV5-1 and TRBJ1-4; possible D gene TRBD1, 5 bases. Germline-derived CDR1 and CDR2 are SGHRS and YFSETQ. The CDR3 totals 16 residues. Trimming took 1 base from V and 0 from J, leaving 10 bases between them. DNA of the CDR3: TGCGCCAGCAGCTTGTACAGGCCCACAACTAATGAAAAACTGTTTTTT. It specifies CASSLYRPTTNEKLFF.

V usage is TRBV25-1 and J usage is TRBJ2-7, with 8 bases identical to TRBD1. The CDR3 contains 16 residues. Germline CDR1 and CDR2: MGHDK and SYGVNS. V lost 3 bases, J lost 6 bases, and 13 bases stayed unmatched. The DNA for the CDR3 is TGTGCCAGCAGTGACCCCGCGGACAGGGCCCCGTGCGAGCAGTACTTC. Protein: CASSDPADRAPCEQYF.

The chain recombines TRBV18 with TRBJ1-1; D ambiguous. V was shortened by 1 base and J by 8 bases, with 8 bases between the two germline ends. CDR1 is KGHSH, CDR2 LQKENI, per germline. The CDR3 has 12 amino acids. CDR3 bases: TGTGCCAGCTCACCACAGGAGGGAGAAGCTTTCTTT. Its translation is CASSPQEGEAFF.

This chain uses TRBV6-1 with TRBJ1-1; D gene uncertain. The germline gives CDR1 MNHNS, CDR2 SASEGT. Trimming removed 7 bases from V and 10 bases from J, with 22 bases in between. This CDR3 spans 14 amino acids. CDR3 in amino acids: CASNKWTDPIRAFF. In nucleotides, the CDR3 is TGTGCCAGCAATAAATGGACGGACCCCATAAGAGCTTTCTTT.

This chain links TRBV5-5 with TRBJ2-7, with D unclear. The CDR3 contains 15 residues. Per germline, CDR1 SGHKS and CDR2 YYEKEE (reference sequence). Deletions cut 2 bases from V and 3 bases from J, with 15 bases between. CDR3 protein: CASSLGSRADYEQYV. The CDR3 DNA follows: TGTGCCAGCAGCTTAGGTTCGCGCGCAGACTACGAGCAGTACGTC.

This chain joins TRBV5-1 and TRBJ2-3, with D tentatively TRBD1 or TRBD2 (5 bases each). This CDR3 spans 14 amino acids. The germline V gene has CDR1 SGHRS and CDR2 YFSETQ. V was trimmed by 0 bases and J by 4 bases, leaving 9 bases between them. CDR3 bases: TGCGCCAGCAGCTTGGCCGGGGCGGCAGATACGCAGTATTTT. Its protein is CASSLAGAADTQYF.

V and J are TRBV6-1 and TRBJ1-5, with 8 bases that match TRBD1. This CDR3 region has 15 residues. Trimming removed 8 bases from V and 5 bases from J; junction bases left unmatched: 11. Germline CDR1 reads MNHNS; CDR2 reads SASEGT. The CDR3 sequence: CASDLDRGFHQPQHF. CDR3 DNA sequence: TGTGCCAGCGACCTTGACAGGGGATTTCATCAGCCCCAGCATTTT.

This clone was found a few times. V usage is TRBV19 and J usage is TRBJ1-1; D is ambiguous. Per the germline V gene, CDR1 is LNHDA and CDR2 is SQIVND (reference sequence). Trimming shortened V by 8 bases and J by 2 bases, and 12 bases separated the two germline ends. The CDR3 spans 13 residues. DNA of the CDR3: TGTGCCAGTGGCCAAGGCAGAAACACTGAAGCTTTCTTT. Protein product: CASGQGRNTEAFF.

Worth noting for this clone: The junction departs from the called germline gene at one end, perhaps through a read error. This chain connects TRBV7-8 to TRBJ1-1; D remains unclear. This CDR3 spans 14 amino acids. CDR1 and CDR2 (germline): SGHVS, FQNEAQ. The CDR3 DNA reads TGTGCCAGCAGCCCGGTCGCCGGATACTCCGCGGTTTCCTTT. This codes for CASSPVAGYSAVSF. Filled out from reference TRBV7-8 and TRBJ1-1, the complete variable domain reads GAGVSQSPRYKVAKRGQDVALRCDPISGHVSLFWYQQALGQGPEFLTYFQNEAQLDKSGLPSDRFFAERPEGSVSTLKIQRTQQEDSAVYLCASSPVAGYSAVSFGQGTRLTVV.

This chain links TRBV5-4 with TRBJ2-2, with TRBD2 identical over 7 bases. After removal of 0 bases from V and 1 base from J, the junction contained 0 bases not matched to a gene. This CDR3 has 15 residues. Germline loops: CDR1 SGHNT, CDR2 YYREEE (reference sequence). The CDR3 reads CASSLGGRNTGELFF. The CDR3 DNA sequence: TGTGCCAGCAGCTTGGGCGGGAGGAACACCGGGGAGCTGTTTTTT. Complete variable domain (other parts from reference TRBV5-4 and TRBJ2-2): ETGVTQSPTHLIKTRGQQVTLRCSSQSGHNTVSWYQQALGQGPQFIFQYYREEENGRGNFPPRFSGLQFPNYSSELNVNALELDDSALYLCASSLGGRNTGELFFGEGSRLTVL.

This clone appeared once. In DNA form, the CDR3 reads TGTGCCAGTGGACAGGGGACGAATCAGCCCCAGCATTTT. Protein: CASGQGTNQPQHF. The V gene is TRBV13, the J gene TRBJ1-5; 9 bases match TRBD1. Losses at the gene ends were 9 bases for V and 4 bases for J; bases not matched to a gene: 4. The germline gives CDR1 PRHDT, CDR2 FYEKMQ (reference sequence). The CDR3 is made up of 13 amino acids.

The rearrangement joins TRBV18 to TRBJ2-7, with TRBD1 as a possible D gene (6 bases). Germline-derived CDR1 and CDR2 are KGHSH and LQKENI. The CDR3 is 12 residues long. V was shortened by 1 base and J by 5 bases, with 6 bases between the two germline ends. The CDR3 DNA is TGTGCCAGCTCACCACAGGGGGACGAGCAGTACGTC. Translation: CASSPQGDEQYV.

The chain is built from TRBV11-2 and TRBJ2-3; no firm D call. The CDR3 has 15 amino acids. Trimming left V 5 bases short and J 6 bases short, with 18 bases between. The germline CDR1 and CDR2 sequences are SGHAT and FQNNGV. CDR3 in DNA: TGTGCCAGCAGCCGCAACCCGATCGATGGGGATACGCAGTATTTT. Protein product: CASSRNPIDGDTQYF.